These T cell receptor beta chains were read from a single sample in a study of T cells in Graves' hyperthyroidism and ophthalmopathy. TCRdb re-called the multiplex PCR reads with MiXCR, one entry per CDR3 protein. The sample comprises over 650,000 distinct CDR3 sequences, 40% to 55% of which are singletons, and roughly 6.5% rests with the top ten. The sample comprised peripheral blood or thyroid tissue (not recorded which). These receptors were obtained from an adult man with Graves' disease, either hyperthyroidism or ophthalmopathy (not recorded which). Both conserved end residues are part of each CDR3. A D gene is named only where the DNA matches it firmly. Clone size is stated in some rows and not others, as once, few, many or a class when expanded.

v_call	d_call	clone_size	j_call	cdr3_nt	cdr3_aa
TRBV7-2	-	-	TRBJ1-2	TGTGCCACCGGGGGACGTGACTATGGCTACACCTTC	CATGGRDYGYTF
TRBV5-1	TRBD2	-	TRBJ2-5	TGCGCCAGCAGCCCGGGACTAGCGGGAGATCGCGAGACCCAGTACTTC	CASSPGLAGDRETQYF
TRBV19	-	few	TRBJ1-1	TGTGCCAGTAGGGTCCGGGCCGGGAACACTGAAGCTTTCTTT	CASRVRAGNTEAFF
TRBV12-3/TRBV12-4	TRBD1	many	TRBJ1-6	TGTGCCAGCGCAACCTCGGGACAGAACAATTCACCCCTCCACTTT	CASATSGQNNSPLHF
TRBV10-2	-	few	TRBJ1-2	TGTGCCAGCAGTTTCGGAGTCAGGGGTGGCTACACCTTC	CASSFGVRGGYTF
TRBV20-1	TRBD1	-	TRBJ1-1	TGCAGTGCTAGCGGACAGGGGAGGGGTAACACTGAAGCTTTCTTT	CSASGQGRGNTEAFF
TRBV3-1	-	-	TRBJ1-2	TGTGCCAGCAGCCAAGATCTTGCCCGGACTAACTATGGCTACACCTTC	CASSQDLARTNYGYTF
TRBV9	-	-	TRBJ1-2	TGTGCCAGCAGCGTCCAAGGTGATAACTACGGCTACACCTTC	CASSVQGDNYGYTF
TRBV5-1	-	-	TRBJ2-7	TGCGCCAGCAGCTTGCAACAACCCGGGAGCTACGAGCAGTACTTC	CASSLQQPGSYEQYF
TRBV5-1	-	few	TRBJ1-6	TGCGCCAGCAGCTGGGACATCGATAATTCACCCCTCCACTTT	CASSWDIDNSPLHF
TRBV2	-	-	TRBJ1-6	TGTGCCAGCAGTGAACAAGGACAGCCGGAGTTTAATTCACCCCTCCACTTT	CASSEQGQPEFNSPLHF
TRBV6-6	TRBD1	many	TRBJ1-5	TGTGCCAGCAGTTTCCGGACAGGGGATCAGCCCCAGCATTTT	CASSFRTGDQPQHF
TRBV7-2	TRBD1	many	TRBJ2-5	TGTGCCAGCAGCTTAAGGGCAGGGGGCGAGGAGACCCAGTACTTC	CASSLRAGGEETQYF
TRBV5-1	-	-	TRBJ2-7	TGCGCCAGCGCAACTCCCGGGGTGTCCTACGAGCAGTACTTC	CASATPGVSYEQYF
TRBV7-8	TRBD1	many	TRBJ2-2	TGTGCCAGCAGCGGGACAGGGGCCACCGGGGAGCTGTTTTTT	CASSGTGATGELFF
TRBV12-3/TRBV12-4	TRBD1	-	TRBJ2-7	TGTGCCAGCAGTTACTCCGGGACAGGGGTCGAGCAGTACTTC	CASSYSGTGVEQYF
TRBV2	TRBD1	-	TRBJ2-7	TGTGCCAGCAGTATAGGACAGGGGAGCTCCTACGAGCAGTACTTC	CASSIGQGSSYEQYF
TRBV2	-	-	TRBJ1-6	TGTGCCAGCAGTTACGGGTGGAGGAATTCACCCCTCCACTTT	CASSYGWRNSPLHF
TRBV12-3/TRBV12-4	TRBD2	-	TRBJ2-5	TGTGCCAGCAGTTATATAGCGGGGGTTGGTGAGACCCAGTACTTC	CASSYIAGVGETQYF
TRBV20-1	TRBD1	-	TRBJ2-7	TGCAGTGCTAGAGAATCGGACAGGGGGGACTACGAGCAGTACTTC	CSARESDRGDYEQYF
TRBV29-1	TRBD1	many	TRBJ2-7	TGCAGTGGGAATACAGGGGGTAACGAGCAGTACTTC	CSGNTGGNEQYF
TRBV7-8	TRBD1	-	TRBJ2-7	TGTGCCAGCAGCCAGGGACAGGGGAGGAATTACGAGCAGTACTTC	CASSQGQGRNYEQYF
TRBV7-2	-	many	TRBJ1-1	TGTGCCAGCAGCCGACAGGACATGAACACTGAAGCTTTCTTT	CASSRQDMNTEAFF
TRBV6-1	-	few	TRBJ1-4	TGTGCCAGCAGTGAACCAGGGTCTGAAAAACTGTTTTTT	CASSEPGSEKLFF
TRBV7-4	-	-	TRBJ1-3	TGTGCCAGCAGCCCACTTGGGGGGCTTCCTGGAAACACCATATATTTT	CASSPLGGLPGNTIYF
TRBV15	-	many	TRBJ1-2	TGTGCCACCAGCAGAGATCTGGGCGAAAACTATGGCTACACCTTC	CATSRDLGENYGYTF
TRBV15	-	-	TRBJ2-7	TGTGCCACCAGCAGCTTCTCCTACGAGCAGTACTTC	CATSSFSYEQYF
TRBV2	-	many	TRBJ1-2	TGTGCCAGCACCCCAGGGCCCGACTATGGCTACACCTTC	CASTPGPDYGYTF
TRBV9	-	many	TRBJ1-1	TGTGCCAGTAGTGGGGGGGACACTGAAGCTTTCTTT	CASSGGDTEAFF
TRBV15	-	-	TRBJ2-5	TGTGCCACCAGCAGAGATCTCGGCAGGGCGGGGACCCAGTACTTC	CATSRDLGRAGTQYF
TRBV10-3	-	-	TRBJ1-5	TGTGCCAGGGACGGGAGCCAGTCCCAGCATTTT	CARDGSQSQHF
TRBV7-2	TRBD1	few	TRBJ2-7	TGTGCCAGCAGCCAAGAACCGACGGGACAGGGGGCTGGCGAGCAGTACTTC	CASSQEPTGQGAGEQYF
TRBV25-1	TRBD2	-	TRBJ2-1	TGTGCCAGCAGTGAAGCGGGAGCCTACAATGAGCAGTTCTTC	CASSEAGAYNEQFF
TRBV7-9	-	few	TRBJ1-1	TGTGCCAGCAGCTTAGAAGGAGGGGCAGACACTGAAGCTTTCTTT	CASSLEGGADTEAFF
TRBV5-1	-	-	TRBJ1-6	TGCGCCAGCAGCTTGGATATAATGACAGCACGCCGTGGATCCCTCCACTTT	CASSLDIMTARRGSLHF
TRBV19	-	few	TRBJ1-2	TGTGCCAGTAGTATAAAGGGAATCTATGGCTACACCTTC	CASSIKGIYGYTF